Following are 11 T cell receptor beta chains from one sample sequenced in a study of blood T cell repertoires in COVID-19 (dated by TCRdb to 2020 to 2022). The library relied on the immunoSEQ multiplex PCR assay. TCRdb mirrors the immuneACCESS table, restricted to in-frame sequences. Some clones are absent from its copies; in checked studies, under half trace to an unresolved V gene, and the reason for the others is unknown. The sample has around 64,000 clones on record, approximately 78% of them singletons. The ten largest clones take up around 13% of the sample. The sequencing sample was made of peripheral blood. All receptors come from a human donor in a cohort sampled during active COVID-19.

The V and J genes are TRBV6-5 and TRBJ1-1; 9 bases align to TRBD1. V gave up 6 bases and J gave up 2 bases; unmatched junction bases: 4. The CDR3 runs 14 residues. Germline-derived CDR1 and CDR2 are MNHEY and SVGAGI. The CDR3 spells CASRSTGGNTEAFF. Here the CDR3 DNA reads TGTGCCAGCAGATCCACAGGGGGCAACACTGAAGCTTTCTTT.

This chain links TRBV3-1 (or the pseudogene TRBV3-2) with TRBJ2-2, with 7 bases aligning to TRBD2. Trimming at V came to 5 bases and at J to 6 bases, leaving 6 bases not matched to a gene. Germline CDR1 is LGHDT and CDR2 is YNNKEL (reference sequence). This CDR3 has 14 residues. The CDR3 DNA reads TGTGCCAGCAGCTCCCAGACTAGCCCCGGGGAGCTGTTTTTT. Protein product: CASSSQTSPGELFF.

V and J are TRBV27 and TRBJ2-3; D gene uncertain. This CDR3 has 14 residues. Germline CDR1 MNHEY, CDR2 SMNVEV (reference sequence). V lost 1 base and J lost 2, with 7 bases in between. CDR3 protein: CASSLYENTDTQYF. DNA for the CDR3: TGTGCCAGCAGTTTATATGAGAACACAGATACGCAGTATTTT.

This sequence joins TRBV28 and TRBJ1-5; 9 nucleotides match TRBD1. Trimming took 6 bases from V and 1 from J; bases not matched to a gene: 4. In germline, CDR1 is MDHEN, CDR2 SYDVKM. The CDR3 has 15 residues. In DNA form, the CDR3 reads TGTGCCAGCAGGAGGACAGGGGCAAGCAATCAGCCCCAGCATTTT. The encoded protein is CASRRTGASNQPQHF.

The chain's CDR3 is CASSFRLAGGSYEQYF. CDR3 bases: TGCGCCAGCAGCTTCCGACTAGCGGGGGGCTCCTACGAGCAGTACTTC. The V gene is TRBV5-1, the J gene TRBJ2-7; TRBD2 agrees at 13 bases. Trimming removed 2 bases from V and 0 bases from J; junction bases left unmatched: 2. In germline, CDR1 is SGHRS, CDR2 YFSETQ. This CDR3 spans 16 amino acids.

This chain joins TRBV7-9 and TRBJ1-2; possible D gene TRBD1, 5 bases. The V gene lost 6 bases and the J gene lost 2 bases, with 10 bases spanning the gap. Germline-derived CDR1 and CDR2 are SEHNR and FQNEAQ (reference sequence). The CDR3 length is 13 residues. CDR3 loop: CASRFDSNYGYTF. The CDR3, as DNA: TGTGCCAGCAGATTCGACAGCAACTATGGCTACACCTTC.

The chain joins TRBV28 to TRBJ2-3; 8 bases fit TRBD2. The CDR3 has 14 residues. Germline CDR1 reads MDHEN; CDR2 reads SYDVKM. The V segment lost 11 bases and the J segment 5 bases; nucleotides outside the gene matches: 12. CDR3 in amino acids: CAYGGGGEVDTQYF. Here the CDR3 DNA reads TGTGCCTACGGGGGGGGCGGAGAGGTAGATACGCAGTATTTT.

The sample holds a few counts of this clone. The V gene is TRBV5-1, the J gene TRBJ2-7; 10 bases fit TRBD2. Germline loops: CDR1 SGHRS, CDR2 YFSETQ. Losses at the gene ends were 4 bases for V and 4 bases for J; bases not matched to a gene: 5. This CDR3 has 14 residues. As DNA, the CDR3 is TGCGCCAGCAGCAGGACTAGCGGAAATTACGAGCAGTACTTC. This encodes CASSRTSGNYEQYF. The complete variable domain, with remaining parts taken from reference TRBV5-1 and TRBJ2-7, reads KAGVTQTPRYLIKTRGQQVTLSCSPISGHRSVSWYQQTPGQGLQFLFEYFSETQRNKGNFPGRFSGRQFSNSRSEMNVSTLELGDSALYLCASSRTSGNYEQYFGPGTRLTVT.

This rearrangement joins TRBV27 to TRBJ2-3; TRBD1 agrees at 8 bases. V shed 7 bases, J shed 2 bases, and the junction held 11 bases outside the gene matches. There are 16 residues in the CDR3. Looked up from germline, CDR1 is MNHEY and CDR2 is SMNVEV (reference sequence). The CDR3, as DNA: TGTGCCAGCACTTTGGGGCCGGGACAGGCCACAGATACGCAGTATTTT. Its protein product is CASTLGPGQATDTQYF.

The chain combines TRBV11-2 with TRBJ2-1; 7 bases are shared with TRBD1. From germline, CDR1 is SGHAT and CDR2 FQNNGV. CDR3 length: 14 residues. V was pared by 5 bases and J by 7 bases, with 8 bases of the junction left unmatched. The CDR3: CASSNPGTANEQFF. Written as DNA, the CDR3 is TGTGCCAGCAGCAACCCCGGGACAGCAAATGAGCAGTTCTTC.

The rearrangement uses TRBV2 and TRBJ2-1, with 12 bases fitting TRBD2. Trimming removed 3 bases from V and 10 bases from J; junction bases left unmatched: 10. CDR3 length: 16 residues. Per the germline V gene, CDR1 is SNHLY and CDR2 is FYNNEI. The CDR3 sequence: CASSERGPGTSGEQFF. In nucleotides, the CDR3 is TGTGCCAGCAGTGAGAGGGGCCCCGGGACTAGCGGGGAGCAGTTCTTC.